Sequencing of this T cell receptor beta chain was carried out in a study of blood T cells in healthy people across ages (dated by TCRdb to 2014 to 2015). Background for the entire study: In model experiments, roughly one uniquely barcoded TCR beta cDNA molecule per two T cells was captured by template switching. To avoid experimental bias, donors of different ages were distributed randomly across sequencing lanes. Age-related changes in TCR beta repertoire diversity were measured in the study by deep sequencing normalized with unique cDNA molecular identifiers. Two additional independent replicas of 1 million unique cDNA reads from the same blood draw were analyzed for two donors (one aged 18 to 30 and one aged 80 or older). Donors were grouped into four age groups: young (average approximately 16 years), middle-aged (39), aged (approximately 58) and long-lived (less than 85).

The roughly 39 donors, aged about 6 to 95 years, were systemically healthy Caucasian individuals from Russia. Ten milliliters of peripheral blood were collected from each donor into EDTA-treated Vacutainer tubes. Ficoll-Paque density-gradient centrifugation was used to isolate PBMCs, with at least 6.5 million obtained per sample. Trizol reagent was used to extract total RNA from PBMCs, with at least 5 micrograms per sample. For every donor, flow cytometry on a PBMC aliquot measured the percentage of naive CD45RAhigh/CD27high T cells. Taken from the germline V gene, the CDR1 and CDR2 loops are SGHTA and FQGNSA. The germline V end is reduced by 4 bases and the J end by 9 bases; junction bases left unmatched: 9. The CDR3 holds 16 amino acids from the cysteine to the phenylalanine. The CDR3 DNA has 48 bases and is translated from base 1. The method behind the library was 5' RACE. Sequencing used an Illumina HiSeq 2500. The second PCR ran for about 6 to 12 cycles and used a J-beta primer mix along with a sample-barcoded 5' primer. A template-switch 5' adaptor carrying 12 random nucleotides introduced a unique molecular identifier onto each TCR beta cDNA molecule. At least 3 million CDR3-containing paired-end reads were obtained from each sample. The Mint cDNA synthesis kit, primed by a TRBC-specific oligonucleotide, was used to synthesize first-strand cDNA from all RNA. After uracil-DNA glycosylase treatment, a first 18-cycle PCR used universal primers M1SS and BC2_uni_R on all cDNA. Under the source paper's analysis protocol: For normalization, 1 million high-quality reads were randomly selected from each sample, with every read carrying a distinct molecular identifier. Reads with shared molecular identifiers were discarded instead of being binned into consensus sequences. MiTCR, set to a Q25 quality threshold and the strictest error-elimination algorithm, was used for CDR3 identification, clonotype clustering and error correction. A nonparametric unseen species model with Euler transformation was used to estimate a lower bound on total TCR beta diversity. TCRdb passed the public sequencing reads through fastp at Q25 and MiXCR, retaining productive beta sequences. Records with the same CDR3 protein are collapsed into one entry carrying the most frequent genes and DNA. The V and J calls follow TCRdb's processing rather than the paper's. The sample has about 730,000 distinct CDR3 sequences on record, roughly 43% of them singletons. The ten largest clones add up to 20% to 25% of the sample.

Broader findings and caveats from the paper: Donor CMV infection status was unknown, potentially confounding age-related changes in expanded clonotypes. Conclusive comparison of naive and antigen-experienced compartments was prevented by the profiling of bulk unsorted PBMCs. As age increased, observed TCR beta diversity per million T cells dropped in a roughly linear way, and a significant reduction was already evident by age about 40. Estimates of total diversity based on one million sequenced T cells were considered lower bounds and underestimates. There was a strong correlation between observed TCR beta diversity and the percentage of naive T cells measured by flow cytometry. Compared with the aged group, more naive CD4+ T cells, fewer expanded clones and increased TCR diversity were shown by the long-lived group, suggesting age selection.

For this clonotype: Its antigen remains unidentified. No much larger clone exists at a distance of one base, and base qualities are not known.

The sequencing input was blood. This receptor was identified in a woman in her fifties or sixties in good health. The receptor chain draws on TRBV7-2 and TRBJ2-1, and 13 bases in between align with TRBD2. The sequence in DNA is TGTGCCAGCAGCTCCCGACTAGCGGGGGGTTTTGGTGAGCAGTTCTTC. This gives the protein CASSSRLAGGFGEQFF. Beyond the CDR3, the reference TRBV7-2 and TRBJ2-1 genes provide the residues; the full variable domain reads: GAGVSQSPSNKVTEKGKDVELRCDPISGHTALYWYRQSLGQGLEFLIYFQGNSAPDKSGLPSDRFSAERTGGSVSTLTIQRTQQEDSAVYLCASSSRLAGGFGEQFFGPGTRLTVL.